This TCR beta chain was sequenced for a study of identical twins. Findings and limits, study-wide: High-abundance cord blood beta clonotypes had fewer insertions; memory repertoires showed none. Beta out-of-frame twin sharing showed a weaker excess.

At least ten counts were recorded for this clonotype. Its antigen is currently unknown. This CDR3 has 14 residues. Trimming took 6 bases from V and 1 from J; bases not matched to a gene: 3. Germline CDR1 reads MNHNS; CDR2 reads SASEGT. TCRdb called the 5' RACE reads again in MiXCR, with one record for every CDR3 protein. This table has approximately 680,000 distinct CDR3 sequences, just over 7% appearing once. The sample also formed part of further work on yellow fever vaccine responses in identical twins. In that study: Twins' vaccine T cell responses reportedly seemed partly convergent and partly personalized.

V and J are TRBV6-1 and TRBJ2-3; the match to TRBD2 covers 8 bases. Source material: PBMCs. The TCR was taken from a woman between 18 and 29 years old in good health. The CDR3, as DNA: TGTGCCAGCAGGCCACTAGCGGGCACAGATACGCAGTATTTT. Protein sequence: CASRPLAGTDTQYF.